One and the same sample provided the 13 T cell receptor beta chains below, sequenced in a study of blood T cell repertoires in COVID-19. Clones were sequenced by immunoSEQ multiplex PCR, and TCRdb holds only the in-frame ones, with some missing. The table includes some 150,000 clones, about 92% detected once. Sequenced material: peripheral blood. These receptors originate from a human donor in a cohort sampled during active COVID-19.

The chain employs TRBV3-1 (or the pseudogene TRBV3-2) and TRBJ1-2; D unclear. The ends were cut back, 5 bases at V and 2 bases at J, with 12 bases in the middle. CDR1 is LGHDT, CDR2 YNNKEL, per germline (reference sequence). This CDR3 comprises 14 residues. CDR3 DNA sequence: TGTGCCAGCAGCGAGGGTACCGGGAACTATGGCTACACCTTC. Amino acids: CASSEGTGNYGYTF.

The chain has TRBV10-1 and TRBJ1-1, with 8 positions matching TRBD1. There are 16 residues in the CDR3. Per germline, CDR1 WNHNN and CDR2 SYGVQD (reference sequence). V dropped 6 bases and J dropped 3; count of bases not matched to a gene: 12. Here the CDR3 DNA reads TGCGCCAGCAGGGAGGGGGCAGGGGGCAAATACACTGAAGCTTTCTTT. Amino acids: CASREGAGGKYTEAFF.

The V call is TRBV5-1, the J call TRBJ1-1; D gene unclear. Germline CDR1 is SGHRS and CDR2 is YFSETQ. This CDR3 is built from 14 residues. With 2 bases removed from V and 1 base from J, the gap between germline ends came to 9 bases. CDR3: CASSFSRGNTEAFF. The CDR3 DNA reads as TGCGCCAGCAGCTTTTCGCGGGGGAACACTGAAGCTTTCTTT.

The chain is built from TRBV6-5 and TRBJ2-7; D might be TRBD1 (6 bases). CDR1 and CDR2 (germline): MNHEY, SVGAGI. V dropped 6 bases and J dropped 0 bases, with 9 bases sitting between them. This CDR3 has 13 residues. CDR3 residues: CASSTGTSYEQYF. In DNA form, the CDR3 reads TGTGCCAGCAGCACAGGGACCTCCTACGAGCAGTACTTC.

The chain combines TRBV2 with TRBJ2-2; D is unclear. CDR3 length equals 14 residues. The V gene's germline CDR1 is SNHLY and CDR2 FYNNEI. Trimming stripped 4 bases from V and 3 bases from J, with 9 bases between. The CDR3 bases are TGTGCCAGCAGTGGTTCCGTCTACACCGGGGAGCTGTTTTTT. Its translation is CASSGSVYTGELFF.

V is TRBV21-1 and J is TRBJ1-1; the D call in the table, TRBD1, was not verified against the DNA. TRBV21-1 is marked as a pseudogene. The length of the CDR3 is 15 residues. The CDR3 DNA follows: TGTGCCAGCAGCAAAGCGCAGGGATGGGGCACTGAAGCTTTCTTT. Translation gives CASSKAQGWGTEAFF.

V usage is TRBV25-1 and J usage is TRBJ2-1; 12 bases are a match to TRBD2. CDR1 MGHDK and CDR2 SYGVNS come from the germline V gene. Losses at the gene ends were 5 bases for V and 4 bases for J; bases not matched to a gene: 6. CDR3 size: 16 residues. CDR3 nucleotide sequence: TGTGCCAGCAGTCCTACTAGCGGGGGGCTATACAATGAGCAGTTCTTC. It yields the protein CASSPTSGGLYNEQFF.

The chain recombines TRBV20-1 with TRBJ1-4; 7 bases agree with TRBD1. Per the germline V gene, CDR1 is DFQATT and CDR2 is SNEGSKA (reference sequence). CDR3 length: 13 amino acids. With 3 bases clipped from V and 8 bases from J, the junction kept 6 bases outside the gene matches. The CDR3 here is CSASPPGQEKLFF. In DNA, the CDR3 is TGCAGTGCTAGTCCCCCGGGACAGGAAAAACTGTTTTTT.

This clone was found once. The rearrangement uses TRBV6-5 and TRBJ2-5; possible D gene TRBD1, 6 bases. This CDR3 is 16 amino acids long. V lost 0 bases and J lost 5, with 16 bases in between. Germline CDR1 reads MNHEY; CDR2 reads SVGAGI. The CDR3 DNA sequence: TGTGCCAGCAGTTACTCGCCCAGGGGAGATGGGGAGACCCAGTACTTC. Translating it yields CASSYSPRGDGETQYF.

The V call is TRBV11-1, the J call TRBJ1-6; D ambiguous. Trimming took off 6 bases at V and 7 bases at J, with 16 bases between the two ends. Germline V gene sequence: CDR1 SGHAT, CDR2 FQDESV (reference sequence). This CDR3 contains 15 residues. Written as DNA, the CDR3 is TGTGCCAGCAGAATCGCCCGGGAAGCCAATTCACCCCTCCACTTT. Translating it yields CASRIAREANSPLHF.

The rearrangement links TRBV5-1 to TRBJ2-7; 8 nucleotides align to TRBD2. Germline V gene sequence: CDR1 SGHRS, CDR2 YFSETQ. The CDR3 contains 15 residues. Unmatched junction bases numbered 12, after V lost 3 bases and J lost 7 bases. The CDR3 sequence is CASSWESGGAEEQYF. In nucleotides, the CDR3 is TGCGCCAGCAGCTGGGAAAGCGGGGGCGCGGAGGAGCAGTACTTC. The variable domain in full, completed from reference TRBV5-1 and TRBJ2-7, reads KAGVTQTPRYLIKTRGQQVTLSCSPISGHRSVSWYQQTPGQGLQFLFEYFSETQRNKGNFPGRFSGRQFSNSRSEMNVSTLELGDSALYLCASSWESGGAEEQYFGPGTRLTVT.

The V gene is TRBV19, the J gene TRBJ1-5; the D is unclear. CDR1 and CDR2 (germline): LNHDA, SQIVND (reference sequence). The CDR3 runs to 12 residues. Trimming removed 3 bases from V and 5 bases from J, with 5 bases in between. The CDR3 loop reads CASSILYQPQHF. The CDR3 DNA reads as TGTGCCAGTAGTATTTTATATCAGCCCCAGCATTTT.

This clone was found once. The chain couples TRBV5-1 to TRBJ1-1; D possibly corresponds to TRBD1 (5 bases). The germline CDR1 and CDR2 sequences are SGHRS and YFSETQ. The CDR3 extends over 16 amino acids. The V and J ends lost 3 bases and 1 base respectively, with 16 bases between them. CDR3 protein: CASSSPDWGTNTEAFF. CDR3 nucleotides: TGCGCCAGCAGCTCCCCGGATTGGGGCACGAACACTGAAGCTTTCTTT.